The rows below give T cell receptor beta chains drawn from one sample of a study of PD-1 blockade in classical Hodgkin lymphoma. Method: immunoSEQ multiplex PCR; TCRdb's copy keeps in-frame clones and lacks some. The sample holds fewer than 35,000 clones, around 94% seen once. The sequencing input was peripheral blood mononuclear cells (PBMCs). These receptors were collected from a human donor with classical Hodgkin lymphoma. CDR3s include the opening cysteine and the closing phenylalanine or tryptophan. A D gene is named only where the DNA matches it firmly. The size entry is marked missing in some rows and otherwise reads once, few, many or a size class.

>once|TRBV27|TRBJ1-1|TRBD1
TGTGCCAGCAGTGGGACGACAGGGGAGGACACTGAAGCTTTCTTT
CASSGTTGEDTEAFF
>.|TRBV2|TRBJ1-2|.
TGTGCCAGCAGTGAAGGGAACTATGGCTACACCTTC
CASSEGNYGYTF
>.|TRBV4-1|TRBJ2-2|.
TGCGCCAGCAGCCAAGAGGGGGTTCCGGGGGAGCTGTTTTTT
CASSQEGVPGELFF
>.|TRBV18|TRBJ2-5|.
TGTGCCAGCTCACCACGGGGAGAGACCCAGTACTTC
CASSPRGETQYF
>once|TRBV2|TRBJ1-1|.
TGTGCCAGCATTAGGGATTGGGCTGAGACTGAAGCTTTCTTT
CASIRDWAETEAFF
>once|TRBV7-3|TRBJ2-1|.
TGTGCCAGCAGCTTAAGTGGAGATCCCAATGAGCAGTTCTTC
CASSLSGDPNEQFF
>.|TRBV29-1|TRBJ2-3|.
TGCAGTGCATGGGGCCCCACAGATACGCAGTATTTT
CSAWGPTDTQYF
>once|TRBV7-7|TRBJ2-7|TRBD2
TGTGCTAGCAGCTTGGGAGCGGGGGGGCCCTACGAGCAGTACTTC
CASSLGAGGPYEQYF
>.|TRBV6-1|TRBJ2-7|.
TGTGCCAGCAGTGAGTTCACGCACTTCTACGAGCAGTACTTC
CASSEFTHFYEQYF
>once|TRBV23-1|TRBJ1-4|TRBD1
TGCGCCAGCGCTAATCGAAGGGAAAGGACAGGGGATCCTCCTTCAACTAATGAAAAACTGTTTTTT
CASANRRERTGDPPSTNEKLFF
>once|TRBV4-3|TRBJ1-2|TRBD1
TGCGCCGCAGGGGGCTTCTATGGCTACACCTTC
CAAGGFYGYTF
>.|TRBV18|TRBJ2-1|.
TGTGCCAGCTCACCACCGGGGGGTACACGCAATGAGCAGTTCTTC
CASSPPGGTRNEQFF
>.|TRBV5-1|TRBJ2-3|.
TGCGCCAGCAGCAGCGGCGTCGCACCTCCGCATAGCACAGATACGCAGTATTTT
CASSSGVAPPHSTDTQYF
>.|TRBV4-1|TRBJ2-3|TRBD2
TGCGCCAGCAGCCCTACCCCGGGGGCGGGGGGCACATATACGCAGTATTTT
CASSPTPGAGGTYTQYF
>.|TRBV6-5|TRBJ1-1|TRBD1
TGTGCCAGCAGCCAGGGACAGGTCAAGAACACTGAAGCTTTCTTT
CASSQGQVKNTEAFF
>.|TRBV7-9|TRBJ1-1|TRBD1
TGTGCCAGCAGCTTAGTCAGGGTAGGGGGCCGGGGGAACACTGAAGCTTTCTTT
CASSLVRVGGRGNTEAFF
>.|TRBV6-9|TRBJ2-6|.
TGTGCCAGCGGGGGGCCGCAGGAGAGCTCTGGGGCCAACGTCCTGACTTTC
CASGGPQESSGANVLTF
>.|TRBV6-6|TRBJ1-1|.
TGTGCCAGCAGCCACGGACAGAACACTGAAGCTTTCTTT
CASSHGQNTEAFF
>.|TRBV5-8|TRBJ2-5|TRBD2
TGTGCCAGCAGCCCTCCCCAGGGACTAGCGAGGGAGACCCAGTACTTC
CASSPPQGLARETQYF
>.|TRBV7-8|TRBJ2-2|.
TGTGCCAGCGGATCCACACCCACCGGGGAGCTGTTTTTT
CASGSTPTGELFF
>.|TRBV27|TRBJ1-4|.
TGTGCCAGTTCTCGCTCCGGCCAGGGAGCTAATGAAAAACTGTTTTTT
CASSRSGQGANEKLFF
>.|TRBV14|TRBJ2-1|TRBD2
TGTGCCAGCAGCCAACGGCCAGCGGGATTCTTCGGGGAGCAGTTCTTC
CASSQRPAGFFGEQFF
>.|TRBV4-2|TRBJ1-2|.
TGTGCCAGCAGCCAAGCCTTAGGAAGAAGCTATGGCTACACCTTC
CASSQALGRSYGYTF
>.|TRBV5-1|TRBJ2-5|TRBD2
TGCGCCAGCAGCTTGGGGGTAGCGGGACAAGAGACCCAGTACTTC
CASSLGVAGQETQYF
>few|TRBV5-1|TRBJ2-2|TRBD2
TGCGCCAGCAGTCCCCTAGCGGGGGGGCTCAGCACCGGGGAGCTGTTTTTT
CASSPLAGGLSTGELFF
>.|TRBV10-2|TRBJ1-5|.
TGCGCCAGCAGTGAGTCAGGGGTAGGGAGTCAGCCCCAGCATTTT
CASSESGVGSQPQHF
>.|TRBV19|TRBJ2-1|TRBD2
TGTGCCAGTAGTATTCTAGCGGGGGGCCATGAGCAGTTCTTC
CASSILAGGHEQFF
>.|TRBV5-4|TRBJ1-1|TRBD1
TGTGCCAGCAGTCGGACAGGGTCTCGAGGGGGTGAAGCTTTCTTT
CASSRTGSRGGEAFF
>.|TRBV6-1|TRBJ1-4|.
TGTGCCAGCAGACAAATCCGGGACCCTAATGAAAAACTGTTTTTT
CASRQIRDPNEKLFF
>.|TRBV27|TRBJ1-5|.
TGTGCCAGCAGTTTCGGATTCCATCAGCCCCAGCATTTT
CASSFGFHQPQHF
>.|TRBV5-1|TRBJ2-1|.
TGCGCCAGCAGCTCCAGCGACCTAGGGAATGAGCAGTTCTTC
CASSSSDLGNEQFF
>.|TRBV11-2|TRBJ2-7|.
TGTGCCAGCAGCTTAGAGATTACCCCGGGAAAGCAGTACTTC
CASSLEITPGKQYF
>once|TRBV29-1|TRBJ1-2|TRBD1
TGCAGCGTTTGGGACAGAGGGTATGGCTACACCTTC
CSVWDRGYGYTF
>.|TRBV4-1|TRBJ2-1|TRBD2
TGCGCCAGCAGCCAAGATTCCGGGACTAGCGGGAGAAGCAATGAGCAGTTCTTC
CASSQDSGTSGRSNEQFF
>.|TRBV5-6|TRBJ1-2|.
TGTGCCAGCACCAATACAATCCGACAGTTTAACTATGGCTACACCTTC
CASTNTIRQFNYGYTF
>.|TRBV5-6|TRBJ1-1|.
TGTGCCAGCAGCTTGTGGGGTGGCACTGAAGCTTTCTTT
CASSLWGGTEAFF
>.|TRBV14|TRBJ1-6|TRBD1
TGTGCCAGCAGCCCAGTTCGACAGGGAAGGACACCCCTCCACTTT
CASSPVRQGRTPLHF
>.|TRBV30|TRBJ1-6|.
TGTGCCTGGAGGGCCGGGCCTGGCCCTTCACCCCTCCACTTT
CAWRAGPGPSPLHF
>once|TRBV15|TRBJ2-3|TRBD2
TGTGCCACCAGCTTTCGACTAGCCGGCACAGATACGCAGTATTTT
CATSFRLAGTDTQYF
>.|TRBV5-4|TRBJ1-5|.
TGTGCCAGCAGCCTCCTTTACAGGTTATATAGCAATCAGCCCCAGCATTTT
CASSLLYRLYSNQPQHF
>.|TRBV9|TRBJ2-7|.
TGTGCCAGCAGCCGGACGGGGAGCTCCTACGAGCAGTACTTC
CASSRTGSSYEQYF
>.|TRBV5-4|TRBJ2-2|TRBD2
TGTGCCAGCAGCTTGCGACTAGCGGGAGTGAACACCGGGGAGCTGTTTTTT
CASSLRLAGVNTGELFF